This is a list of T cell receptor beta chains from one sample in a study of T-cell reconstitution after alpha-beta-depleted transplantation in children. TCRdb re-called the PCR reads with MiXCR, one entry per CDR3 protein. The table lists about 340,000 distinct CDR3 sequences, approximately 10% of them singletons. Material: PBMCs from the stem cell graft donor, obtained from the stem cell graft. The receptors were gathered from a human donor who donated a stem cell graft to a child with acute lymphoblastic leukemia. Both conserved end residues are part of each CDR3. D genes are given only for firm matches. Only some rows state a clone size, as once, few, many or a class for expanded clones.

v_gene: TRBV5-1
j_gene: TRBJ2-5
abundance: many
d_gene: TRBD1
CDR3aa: CASSLGQGQETQYF
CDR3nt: TGCGCCAGCAGCTTGGGACAGGGCCAAGAGACCCAGTACTTC

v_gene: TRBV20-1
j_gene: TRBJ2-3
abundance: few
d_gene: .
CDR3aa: CSAGGLGIDTQYF
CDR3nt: TGCAGTGCTGGGGGCCTCGGCATTGATACGCAGTATTTT

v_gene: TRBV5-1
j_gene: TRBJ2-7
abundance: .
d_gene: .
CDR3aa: CASRPAGGTYEQYF
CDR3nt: TGCGCCAGCAGGCCGGCCGGTGGTACCTACGAGCAGTACTTC

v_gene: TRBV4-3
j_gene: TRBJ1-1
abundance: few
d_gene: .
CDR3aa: CASSQDRFTGNTEAFF
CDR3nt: TGCGCCAGCAGCCAAGATCGATTTACGGGGAACACTGAAGCTTTCTTT

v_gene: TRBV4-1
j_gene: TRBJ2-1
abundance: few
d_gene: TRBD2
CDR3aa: CASSQDSGLSYNEQFF
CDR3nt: TGCGCCAGCAGCCAAGATAGCGGGTTGTCCTACAATGAGCAGTTCTTC

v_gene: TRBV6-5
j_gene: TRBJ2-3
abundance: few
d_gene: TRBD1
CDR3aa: CASSYRHPGQPKPDTQYF
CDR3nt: TGTGCCAGCAGTTACCGACACCCGGGACAGCCGAAACCAGATACGCAGTATTTT

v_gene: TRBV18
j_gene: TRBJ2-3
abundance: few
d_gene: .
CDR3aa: CASSPPGGPDTQYF
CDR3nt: TGTGCCAGCTCACCACCGGGGGGCCCAGATACGCAGTATTTT

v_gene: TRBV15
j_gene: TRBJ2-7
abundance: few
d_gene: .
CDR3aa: CATSRDRQWGREQYF
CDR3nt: TGTGCCACCAGCAGAGATCGGCAGTGGGGTCGTGAGCAGTACTTC

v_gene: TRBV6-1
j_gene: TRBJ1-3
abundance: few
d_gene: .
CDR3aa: CASSRDLPGNTIYF
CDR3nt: TGTGCCAGCAGTCGGGACCTCCCTGGAAACACCATATATTTT

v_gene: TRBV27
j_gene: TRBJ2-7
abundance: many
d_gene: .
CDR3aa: CASNPQGGEQYF
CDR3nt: TGTGCCAGCAACCCACAGGGTGGCGAGCAGTACTTC

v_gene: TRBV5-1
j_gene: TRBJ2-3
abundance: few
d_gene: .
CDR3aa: CASSLGGGSDTQYF
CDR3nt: TGCGCCAGCAGCTTGGGGGGAGGCTCAGATACGCAGTATTTT

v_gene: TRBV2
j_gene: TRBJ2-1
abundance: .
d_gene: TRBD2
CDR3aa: CASRPTSGPSSYNEQFF
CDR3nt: TGTGCCAGCAGACCCACTAGCGGGCCCAGCTCCTACAATGAGCAGTTCTTC

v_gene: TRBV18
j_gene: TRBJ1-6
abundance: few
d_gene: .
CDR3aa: CASSPGFDNSPLHF
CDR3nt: TGTGCCAGCTCACCAGGGTTCGATAATTCACCCCTCCACTTT

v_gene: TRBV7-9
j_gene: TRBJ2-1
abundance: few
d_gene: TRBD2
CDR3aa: CASSPPGTSGMYEQFF
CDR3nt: TGTGCCAGCAGCCCACCAGGGACTAGCGGGATGTACGAGCAGTTCTTC

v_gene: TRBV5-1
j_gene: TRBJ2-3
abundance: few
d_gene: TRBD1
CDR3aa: CASSPGRGPSHTDTQYF
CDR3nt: TGCGCCAGCAGCCCAGGCAGGGGGCCCTCCCACACAGATACGCAGTATTTT

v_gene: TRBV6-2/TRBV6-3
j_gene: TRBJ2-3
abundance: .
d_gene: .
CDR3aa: CASSLGDGTQYF
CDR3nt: TGTGCCAGCAGTTTGGGGGATGGTACGCAGTATTTT

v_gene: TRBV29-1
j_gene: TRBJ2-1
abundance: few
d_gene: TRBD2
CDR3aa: CSVPLGPSGTYNEQFF
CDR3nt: TGCAGCGTTCCCCTGGGGCCTAGCGGAACCTACAATGAGCAGTTCTTC

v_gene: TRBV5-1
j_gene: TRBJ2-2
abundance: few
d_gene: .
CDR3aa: CASMEFGELFF
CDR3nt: TGCGCCAGCATGGAGTTCGGGGAGCTGTTTTTT

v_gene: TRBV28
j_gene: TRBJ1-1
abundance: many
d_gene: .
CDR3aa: CASSLSGGLNTEAFF
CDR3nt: TGTGCCAGCAGTTTATCTGGGGGACTGAACACTGAAGCTTTCTTT

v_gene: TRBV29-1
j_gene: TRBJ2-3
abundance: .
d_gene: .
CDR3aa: CSVEGSGTHTDTQYF
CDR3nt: TGCAGCGTTGAGGGTAGTGGGACTCACACAGATACGCAGTATTTT

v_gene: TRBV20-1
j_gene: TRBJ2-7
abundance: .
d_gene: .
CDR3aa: CSARGQSHEQYF
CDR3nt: TGCAGTGCTAGAGGGCAGTCACACGAGCAGTACTTC

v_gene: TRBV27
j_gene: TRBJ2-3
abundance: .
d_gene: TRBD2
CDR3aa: CASSSSGSHPISNTQYF
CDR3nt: TGTGCCAGCAGTTCTAGCGGGAGTCACCCTATCTCCAATACGCAGTATTTT

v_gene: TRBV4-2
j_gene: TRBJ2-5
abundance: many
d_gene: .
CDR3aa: CASSQVLEETQYF
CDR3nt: TGTGCCAGCAGCCAAGTACTAGAAGAGACCCAGTACTTC

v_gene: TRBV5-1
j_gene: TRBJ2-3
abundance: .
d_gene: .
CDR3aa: CASSLDGRGAGDTQYF
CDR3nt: TGCGCCAGCAGCTTGGACGGCCGCGGGGCAGGTGATACGCAGTATTTT

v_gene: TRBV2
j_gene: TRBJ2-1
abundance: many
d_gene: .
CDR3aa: CASNDGSSNEQFF
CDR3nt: TGTGCCAGCAACGACGGGAGTTCCAATGAGCAGTTCTTC

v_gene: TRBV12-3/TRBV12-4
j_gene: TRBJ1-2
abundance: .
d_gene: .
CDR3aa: CASSSPTRANYGYTF
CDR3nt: TGTGCCAGCAGTTCCCCGACGCGGGCGAACTATGGCTACACCTTC

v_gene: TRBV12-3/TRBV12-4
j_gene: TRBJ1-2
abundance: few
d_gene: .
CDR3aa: CASSLIGGYTF
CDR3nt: TGTGCCAGCAGTCTTATAGGGGGCTACACCTTC

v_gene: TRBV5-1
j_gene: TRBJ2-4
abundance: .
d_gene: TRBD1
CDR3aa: CASSLTGTGGRNIQYF
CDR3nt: TGCGCCAGCAGCTTGACGGGGACAGGGGGCAGAAACATTCAGTACTTC

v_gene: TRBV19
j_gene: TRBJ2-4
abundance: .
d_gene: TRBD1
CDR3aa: CASSIRTGEHIQYF
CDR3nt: TGTGCCAGTAGTATTCGGACAGGGGAGCACATTCAGTACTTC

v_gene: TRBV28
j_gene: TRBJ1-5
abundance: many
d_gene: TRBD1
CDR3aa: CASSSSGQGAGQPQHF
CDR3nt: TGTGCCAGCAGTTCCTCGGGACAGGGGGCCGGTCAGCCCCAGCATTTT

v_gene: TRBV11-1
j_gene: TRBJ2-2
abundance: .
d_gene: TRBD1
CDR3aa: CASSFDRAAGELFF
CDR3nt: TGTGCCAGCAGCTTCGACAGGGCCGCCGGGGAGCTGTTTTTT

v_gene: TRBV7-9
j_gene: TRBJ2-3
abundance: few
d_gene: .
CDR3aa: CASTVVGRGTDTQYF
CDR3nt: TGTGCCAGCACCGTCGTGGGGCGGGGAACAGATACGCAGTATTTT

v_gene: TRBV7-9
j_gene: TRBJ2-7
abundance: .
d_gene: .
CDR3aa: CASSLIAGRSYEQYF
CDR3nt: TGTGCCAGCAGCTTAATTGCGGGGCGATCCTACGAGCAGTACTTC

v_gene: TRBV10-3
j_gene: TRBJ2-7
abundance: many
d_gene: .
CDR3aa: CAIRPRELYEQYF
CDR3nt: TGTGCCATCAGACCCAGGGAGCTCTACGAGCAGTACTTC

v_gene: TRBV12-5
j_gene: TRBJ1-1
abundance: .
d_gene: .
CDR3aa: CASGWQMGPNTEAFF
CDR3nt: TGTGCTAGTGGTTGGCAGATGGGACCGAACACTGAAGCTTTCTTT

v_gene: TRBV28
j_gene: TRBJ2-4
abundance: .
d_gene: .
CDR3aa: CASSLGGTDIQYF
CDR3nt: TGTGCCAGCAGTCTCGGGGGTACTGACATTCAGTACTTC

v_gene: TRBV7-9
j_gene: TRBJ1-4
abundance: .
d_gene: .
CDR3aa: CASSFPGSENEKLFF
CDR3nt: TGTGCCAGCAGCTTTCCAGGCAGCGAGAATGAAAAACTGTTTTTT

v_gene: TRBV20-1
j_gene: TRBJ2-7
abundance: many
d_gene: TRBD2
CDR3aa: CSATLAGDVDEQYF
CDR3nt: TGCAGTGCTACGCTAGCGGGGGACGTGGACGAGCAGTACTTC

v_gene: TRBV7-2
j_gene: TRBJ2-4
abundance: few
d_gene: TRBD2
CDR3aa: CASSGLGFSGTGNIQYF
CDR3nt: TGTGCCAGCAGCGGCCTAGGTTTTAGCGGGACCGGGAACATTCAGTACTTC

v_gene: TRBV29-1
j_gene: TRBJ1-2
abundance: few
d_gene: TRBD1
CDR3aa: CSVWDRVYGYTF
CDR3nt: TGCAGCGTCTGGGACAGGGTCTATGGCTACACCTTC

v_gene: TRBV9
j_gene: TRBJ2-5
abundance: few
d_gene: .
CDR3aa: CASSVATRETQYF
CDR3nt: TGTGCCAGCAGCGTAGCTACGAGAGAGACCCAGTACTTC

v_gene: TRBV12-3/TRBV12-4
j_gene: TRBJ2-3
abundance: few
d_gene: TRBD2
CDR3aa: CASTLAGGRDTQYF
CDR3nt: TGTGCCAGCACGCTAGCGGGAGGGCGGGATACGCAGTATTTT

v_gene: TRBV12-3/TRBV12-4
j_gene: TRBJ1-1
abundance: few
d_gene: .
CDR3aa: CASSLRKMNTEAFF
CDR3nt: TGTGCCAGCAGTTTAAGAAAGATGAACACTGAAGCTTTCTTT

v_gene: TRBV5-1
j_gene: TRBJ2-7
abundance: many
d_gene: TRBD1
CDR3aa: CASSLGTVSSYEQYF
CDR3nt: TGCGCCAGCAGCTTAGGGACAGTTAGCTCCTACGAGCAGTACTTC

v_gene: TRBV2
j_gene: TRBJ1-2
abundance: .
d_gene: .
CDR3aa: CASSEVGESNYGYTF
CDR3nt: TGTGCCAGCAGTGAAGTGGGCGAGTCTAACTATGGCTACACCTTC

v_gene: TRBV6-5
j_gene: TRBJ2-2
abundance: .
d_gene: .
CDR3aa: CASSRNRELFF
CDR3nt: TGTGCCAGCAGCCGGAACAGGGAGCTGTTTTTT

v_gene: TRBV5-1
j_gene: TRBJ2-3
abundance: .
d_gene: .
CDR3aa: CASGSGPSTDTQYF
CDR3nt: TGCGCCAGCGGTAGCGGTCCTAGCACAGATACGCAGTATTTT

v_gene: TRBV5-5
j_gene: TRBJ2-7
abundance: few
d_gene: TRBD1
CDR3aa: CASSLDRDLYEQYF
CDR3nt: TGTGCCAGCAGCCTGGACAGGGACCTCTACGAGCAGTACTTC

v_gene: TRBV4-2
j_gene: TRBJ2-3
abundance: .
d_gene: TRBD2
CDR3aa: CASSQVGRERITDTQYF
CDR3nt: TGTGCCAGCAGCCAAGTAGGGCGGGAGCGAATCACAGATACGCAGTATTTT

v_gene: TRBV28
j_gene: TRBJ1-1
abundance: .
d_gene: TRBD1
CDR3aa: CASRDDRVNTEAFF
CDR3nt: TGTGCCAGCAGAGACGACAGGGTGAACACTGAAGCTTTCTTT

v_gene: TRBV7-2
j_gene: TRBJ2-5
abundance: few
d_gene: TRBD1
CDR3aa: CASSSAGTGSGRSQYF
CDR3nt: TGTGCCAGCAGCTCGGCCGGGACAGGCTCAGGTCGGTCCCAGTACTTC

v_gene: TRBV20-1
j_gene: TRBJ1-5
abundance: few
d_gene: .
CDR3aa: CSARAPTPGSQHF
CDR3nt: TGCAGTGCTAGAGCCCCGACTCCCGGATCTCAGCATTTT

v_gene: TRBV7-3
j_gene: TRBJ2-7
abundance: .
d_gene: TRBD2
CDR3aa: CASSLPSTSGRAEQYF
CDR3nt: TGTGCCAGCAGCTTACCCTCGACTAGCGGGAGGGCAGAGCAGTACTTC